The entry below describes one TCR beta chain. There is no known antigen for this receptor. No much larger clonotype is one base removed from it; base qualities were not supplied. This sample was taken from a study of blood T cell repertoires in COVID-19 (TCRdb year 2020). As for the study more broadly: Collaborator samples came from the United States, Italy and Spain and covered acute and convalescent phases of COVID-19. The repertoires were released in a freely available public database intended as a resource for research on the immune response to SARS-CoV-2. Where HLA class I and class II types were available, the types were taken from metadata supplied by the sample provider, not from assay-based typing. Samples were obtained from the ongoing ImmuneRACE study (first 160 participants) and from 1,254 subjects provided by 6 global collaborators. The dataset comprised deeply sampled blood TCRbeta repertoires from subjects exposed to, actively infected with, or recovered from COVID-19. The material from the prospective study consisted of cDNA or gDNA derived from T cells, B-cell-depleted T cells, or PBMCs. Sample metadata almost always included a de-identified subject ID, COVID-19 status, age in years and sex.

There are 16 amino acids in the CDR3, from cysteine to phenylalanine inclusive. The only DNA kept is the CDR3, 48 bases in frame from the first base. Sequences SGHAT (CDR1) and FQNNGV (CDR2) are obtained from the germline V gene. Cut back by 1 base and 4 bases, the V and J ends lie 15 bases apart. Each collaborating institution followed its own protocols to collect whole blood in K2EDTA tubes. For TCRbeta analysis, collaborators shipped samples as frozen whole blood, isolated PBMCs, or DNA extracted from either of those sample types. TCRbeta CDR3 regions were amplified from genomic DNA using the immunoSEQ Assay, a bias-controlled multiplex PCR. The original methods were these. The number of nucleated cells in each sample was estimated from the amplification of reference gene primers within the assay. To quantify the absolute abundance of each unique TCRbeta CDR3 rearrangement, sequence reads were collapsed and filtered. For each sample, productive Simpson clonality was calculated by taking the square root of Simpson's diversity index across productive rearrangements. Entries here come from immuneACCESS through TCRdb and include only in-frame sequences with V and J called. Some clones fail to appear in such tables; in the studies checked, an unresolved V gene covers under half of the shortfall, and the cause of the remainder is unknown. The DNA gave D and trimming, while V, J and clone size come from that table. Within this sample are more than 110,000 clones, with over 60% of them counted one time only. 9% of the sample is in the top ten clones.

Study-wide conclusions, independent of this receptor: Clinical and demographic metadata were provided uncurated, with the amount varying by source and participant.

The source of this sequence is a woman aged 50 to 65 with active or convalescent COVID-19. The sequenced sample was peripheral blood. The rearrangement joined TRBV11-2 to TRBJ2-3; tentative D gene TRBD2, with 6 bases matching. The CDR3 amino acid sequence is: CASSLGPGRLPDTQYF. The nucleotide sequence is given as TGTGCCAGCAGCTTAGGCCCAGGGAGGTTGCCAGATACGCAGTATTTT.